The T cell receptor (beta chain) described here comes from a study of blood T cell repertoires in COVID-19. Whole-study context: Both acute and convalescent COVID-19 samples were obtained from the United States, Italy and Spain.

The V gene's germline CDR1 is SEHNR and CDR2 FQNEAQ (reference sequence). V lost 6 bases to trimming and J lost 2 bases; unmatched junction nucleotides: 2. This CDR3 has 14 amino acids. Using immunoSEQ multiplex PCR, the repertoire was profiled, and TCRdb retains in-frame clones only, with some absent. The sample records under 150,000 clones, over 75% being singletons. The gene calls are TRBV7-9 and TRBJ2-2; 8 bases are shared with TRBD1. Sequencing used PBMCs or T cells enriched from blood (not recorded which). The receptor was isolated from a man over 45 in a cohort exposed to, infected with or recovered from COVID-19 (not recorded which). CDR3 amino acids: CASRDRVNTGELFF. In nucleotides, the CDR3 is TGTGCCAGCAGGGACAGGGTAAACACCGGGGAGCTGTTTTTT. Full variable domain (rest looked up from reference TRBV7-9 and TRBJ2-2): DTGVSQNPRHKITKRGQNVTFRCDPISEHNRLYWYRQTLGQGPEFLTYFQNEAQLEKSRLLSDRFSAERPKGSFSTLEIQRTEQGDSAMYLCASRDRVNTGELFFGEGSRLTVL.